These T cell receptor beta chains were read from a single sample in a study of human T cells and chemical hapten exposure. MiXCR, run by TCRdb on the RACE reads, gives a single entry per CDR3 protein. The table records some 350,000 distinct CDR3 sequences, roughly 6.9% of them present only once. The source material was whole blood, sampled in connection with sensitization to the hapten diphenylcyclopropenone (DPC). The receptors here all came from a woman younger than 35 with alopecia areata. Some clones in this sample may be carry-over from other donors' samples. Each CDR3 is given with its conserved first and last residue. The order of the fields is V gene, J gene, clone size, D gene, CDR3 protein, CDR3 DNA. D genes are given only for firm matches. The size of a clone is reported for some rows only, either as once, few or many, or as a class for expanded clones.

TRBV4-2,TRBJ2-3,-,-,CASRKDSTDTQYF,TGTGCCAGCAGAAAGGACAGCACAGATACGCAGTATTTT
TRBV7-6,TRBJ2-3,many,TRBD1,CASSLGGWGTGAADTQYF,TGTGCCAGCAGCTTAGGAGGTTGGGGGACAGGGGCAGCAGATACGCAGTATTTT
TRBV4-3,TRBJ2-7,many,-,CASSQDVGDTPYEQYF,TGCGCCAGCAGCCAAGATGTTGGGGACACCCCCTACGAGCAGTACTTC
TRBV6-2/TRBV6-3,TRBJ1-5,many,TRBD1,CASSRRTGQGGQPQHF,TGTGCCAGCAGCCGACGCACCGGACAGGGTGGTCAGCCCCAGCATTTT
TRBV4-2,TRBJ1-5,many,-,CASSQVMDTQPQHF,TGTGCCAGCAGCCAAGTGATGGACACTCAGCCCCAGCATTTT
TRBV11-2,TRBJ1-3,once,-,CASSLRPASGNTIYF,TGTGCCAGCAGCTTAAGGCCCGCCTCTGGAAACACCATATATTTT
TRBV12-3/TRBV12-4,TRBJ2-7,-,-,CASSLYRDPPYF,TGTGCCAGCAGTTTATACAGGGATCCTCCGTACTTC
TRBV12-5,TRBJ2-1,-,TRBD1,CASGLRDRDVWSYNEQFF,TGTGCTAGTGGACTCCGGGACAGGGACGTTTGGTCCTACAATGAGCAGTTCTTC
TRBV7-8,TRBJ2-7,-,-,CASSLRGRVSYEQYF,TGTGCCAGCAGCCTCAGGGGTAGGGTCTCCTACGAGCAGTACTTC
TRBV25-1,TRBJ1-1,-,TRBD1,CASHRGVGTEAFF,TGTGCCAGTCACAGGGGAGTTGGCACTGAAGCTTTCTTT
TRBV3-1,TRBJ2-3,few,TRBD2,CASSQDRGSGVQDTQYF,TGTGCCAGCAGCCAAGATCGTGGTAGCGGGGTCCAAGATACGCAGTATTTT
TRBV7-2,TRBJ1-2,few,-,CASSEGSTLDVGYTF,TGTGCCAGCAGTGAGGGCAGTACTCTAGATGTGGGCTACACCTTC
TRBV13,TRBJ2-3,many,-,CASSEGLSSTDTQYF,TGTGCCAGCAGCGAGGGACTTTCGAGCACAGATACGCAGTATTTT
TRBV6-5,TRBJ1-2,few,-,CASSYSIGGEYGYTF,TGTGCCAGCAGTTACTCGATCGGGGGCGAATATGGCTACACCTTC
TRBV4-1,TRBJ1-4,few,-,CASSQVTGNEKLFF,TGCGCCAGCAGCCAAGTTACAGGGAATGAAAAACTGTTTTTT
TRBV6-5,TRBJ1-6,many,TRBD1,CASSLTGPSPLHF,TGTGCCAGCAGCCTGACAGGGCCTTCACCCCTCCACTTT
TRBV24-1,TRBJ2-2,many,-,CATSDPGFRQSTGELFF,TGTGCCACCAGTGATCCAGGGTTTCGGCAGAGCACCGGGGAGCTGTTTTTT
TRBV14,TRBJ1-6,many,TRBD1,CASSPSTGVNSPLHF,TGTGCCAGCAGCCCTTCGACAGGGGTGAATTCACCCCTCCACTTT
TRBV12-5,TRBJ2-7,many,TRBD1,CASAPGTAYEQYF,TGTGCTAGTGCCCCCGGGACAGCCTACGAGCAGTACTTC
TRBV5-1,TRBJ2-7,few,-,CASSLEDGTYEQYF,TGCGCCAGCAGCTTGGAGGACGGAACCTACGAGCAGTACTTC
TRBV27,TRBJ1-6,-,TRBD1,CASSSGQLGSYNSPLHF,TGTGCCAGCAGTTCGGGACAGTTAGGCTCCTATAATTCACCCCTCCACTTT
TRBV6-6,TRBJ1-2,-,TRBD1,CASSRTGVDGYTF,TGTGCCAGCAGTCGGACAGGGGTCGATGGCTACACCTTC
TRBV7-9,TRBJ1-1,few,-,CASSPSGSGRQAFF,TGTGCCAGCAGCCCGTCTGGATCCGGGAGGCAAGCTTTCTTT
TRBV7-8,TRBJ1-1,many,-,CASSLGKGNTEAFF,TGTGCCAGCAGCTTAGGCAAGGGGAACACTGAAGCTTTCTTT
TRBV12-3/TRBV12-4,TRBJ2-7,many,-,CASSGGAVGGEQYF,TGTGCCAGCAGTGGCGGGGCCGTCGGGGGTGAGCAGTACTTC
TRBV6-5,TRBJ2-7,few,-,CATSSDTTYEQYF,TGTGCCACCTCCTCTGACACTACCTACGAGCAGTACTTC
TRBV6-2/TRBV6-3,TRBJ2-7,-,-,CASRDSFYEQYF,TGTGCCAGCAGGGACAGCTTCTACGAGCAGTACTTC